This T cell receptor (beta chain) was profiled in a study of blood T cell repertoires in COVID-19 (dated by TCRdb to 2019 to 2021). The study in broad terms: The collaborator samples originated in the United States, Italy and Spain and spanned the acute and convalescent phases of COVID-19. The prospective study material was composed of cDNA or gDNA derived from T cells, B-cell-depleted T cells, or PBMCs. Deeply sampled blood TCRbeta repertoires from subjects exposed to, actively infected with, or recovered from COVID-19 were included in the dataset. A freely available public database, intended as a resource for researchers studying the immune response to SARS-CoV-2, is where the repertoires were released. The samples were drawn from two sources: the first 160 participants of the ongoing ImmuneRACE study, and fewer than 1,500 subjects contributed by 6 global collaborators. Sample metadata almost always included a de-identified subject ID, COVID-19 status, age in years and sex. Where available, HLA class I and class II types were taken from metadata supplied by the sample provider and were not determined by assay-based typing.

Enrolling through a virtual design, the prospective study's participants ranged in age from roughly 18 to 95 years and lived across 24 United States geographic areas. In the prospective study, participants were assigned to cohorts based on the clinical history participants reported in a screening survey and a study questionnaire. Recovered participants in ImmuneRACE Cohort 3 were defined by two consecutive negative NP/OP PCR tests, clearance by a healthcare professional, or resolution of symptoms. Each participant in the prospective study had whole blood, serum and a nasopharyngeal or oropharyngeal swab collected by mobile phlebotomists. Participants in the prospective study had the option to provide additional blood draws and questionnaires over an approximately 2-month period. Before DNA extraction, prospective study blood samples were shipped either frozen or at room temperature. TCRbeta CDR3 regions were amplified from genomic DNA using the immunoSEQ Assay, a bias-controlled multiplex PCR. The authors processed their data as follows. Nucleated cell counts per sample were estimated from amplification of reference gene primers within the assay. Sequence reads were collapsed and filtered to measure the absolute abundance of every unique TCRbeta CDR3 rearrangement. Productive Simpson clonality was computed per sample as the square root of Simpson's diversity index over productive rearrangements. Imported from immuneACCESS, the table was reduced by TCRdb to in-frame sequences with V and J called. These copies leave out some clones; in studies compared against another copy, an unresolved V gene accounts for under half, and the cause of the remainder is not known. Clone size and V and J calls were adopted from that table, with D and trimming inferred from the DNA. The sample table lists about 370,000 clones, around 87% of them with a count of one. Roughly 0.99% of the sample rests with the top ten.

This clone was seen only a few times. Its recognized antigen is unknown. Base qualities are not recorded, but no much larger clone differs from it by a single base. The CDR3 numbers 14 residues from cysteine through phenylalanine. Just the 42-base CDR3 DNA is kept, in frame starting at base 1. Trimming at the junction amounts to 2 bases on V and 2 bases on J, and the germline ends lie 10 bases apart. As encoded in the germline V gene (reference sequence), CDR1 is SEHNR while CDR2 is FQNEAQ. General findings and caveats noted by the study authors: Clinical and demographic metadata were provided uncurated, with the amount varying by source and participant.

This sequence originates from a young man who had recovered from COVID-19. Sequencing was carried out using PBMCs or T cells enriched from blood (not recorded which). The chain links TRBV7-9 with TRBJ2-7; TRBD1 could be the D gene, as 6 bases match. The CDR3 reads CASSLTGSAYEQYF. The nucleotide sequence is TGTGCCAGCAGCTTAACAGGGAGTGCCTACGAGCAGTACTTC.